These 15 T cell receptor beta chains were all obtained from the same sample, sequenced in a study of T cell repertoires in cytomegalovirus infection. TCRdb reprocessed the reads with MiXCR, giving one entry per CDR3 protein. Of a few hundred thousand distinct CDR3 sequences listed, around 18% are singletons. The sample was PBMCs. All receptors derive from a human donor in good health (CMV status not recorded). Some clones in this sample may be carry-over from other donors' samples.

This clonotype was seen ten or more times. The chain employs TRBV7-2 and TRBJ2-1, with 10 nucleotides matching TRBD2. The CDR3 extends over 17 amino acids. Germline lookup yields CDR1 SGHTA and CDR2 FQGNSA. The V gene end was trimmed by 1 base and the J gene end by 0 bases; junction bases not matched to a gene: 3. The CDR3 sequence: CASSLVSSGGSYNEQFF. For the CDR3, the DNA is TGTGCCAGCAGCTTAGTGTCTAGCGGGGGCTCCTACAATGAGCAGTTCTTC.

This clonotype was observed a few times. CDR3 coding DNA: TGTGCCAGCTCATGGGGTCCTAATCAGCCCCAGCATTTT. Its protein product is CASSWGPNQPQHF. The genes are TRBV18 and TRBJ1-5; D not certain. The length of the CDR3 is 13 residues. CDR1 is KGHSH, CDR2 LQKENI, per germline. V lost 5 bases and J lost 4, with 9 bases in between.

This clonotype was found a few times. The J gene is TRBJ2-1, the V gene TRBV7-8; D not certain. V lost 4 bases to trimming and J lost 9 bases, with 16 bases between them. This CDR3 has 14 residues. CDR1 SGHVS and CDR2 FQNEAQ come from the germline V gene. CDR3: CASSSGISLREQFF. CDR3 nucleotides: TGTGCCAGCAGCTCTGGAATATCGCTTCGTGAGCAGTTCTTC.

In this sample, this clonotype turned up a few times. The chain combines TRBV10-3 with TRBJ1-1; 10 bases match TRBD1. With 6 bases clipped from V and 1 base from J, the junction kept 2 bases outside the gene matches. Germline V gene data show CDR1 as ENHRY and CDR2 as SYGVKD. This CDR3 comprises 14 residues. The CDR3 is CAISGTGENTEAFF. Here the CDR3 DNA reads TGTGCCATCAGCGGGACAGGGGAGAACACTGAAGCTTTCTTT.

V and J are TRBV9 and TRBJ2-2, with 9 nucleotides matching TRBD1. The J segment lost 2 bases and the V segment lost 2 bases, leaving 4 bases of the junction unmatched. Per the germline V gene, CDR1 is SGDLS and CDR2 is YYNGEE. The CDR3 runs to 16 residues. The CDR3 DNA is TGTGCCAGCAGCGTGGGGACAGGGCCTAACACCGGGGAGCTGTTTTTT. This sequence encodes CASSVGTGPNTGELFF.

In its sample, this clonotype was seen many times. V and J are TRBV7-2 and TRBJ1-1; no clear D gene. The V and J ends lost 0 bases and 0 bases respectively, with 5 bases between them. CDR1 and CDR2 from the germline V gene are SGHTA and FQGNSA. The CDR3 totals 14 residues. The CDR3 loop is CASSLARVNTEAFF. The CDR3 DNA follows: TGTGCCAGCAGCTTAGCGAGGGTGAACACTGAAGCTTTCTTT.

This clonotype was picked up many times. CDR3 region: CASSPYRERGTDTQYF. The DNA for the CDR3 is TGTGCCAGCAGCCCCTACAGGGAACGGGGCACAGATACGCAGTATTTT. J is TRBJ2-3 and V is TRBV7-9; maybe TRBD1 (6 bases). The CDR3 is 16 residues long. Germline-derived CDR1 and CDR2 are SEHNR and FQNEAQ (reference sequence). Trimming removed 5 bases from V and 1 base from J, with 16 bases in between.

This clonotype was found many times. The chain joins TRBV5-5 to TRBJ2-3, with TRBD2 identical over 13 bases. Germline V gene lookup returns CDR1 SGHKS and CDR2 YYEKEE (reference sequence). This CDR3 spans 16 amino acids. J gave up 2 bases and V 4 bases, and 4 bases lay outside the gene matches. The CDR3 loop reads CASSGGLAGLTDTQYF. The CDR3 DNA follows: TGTGCCAGCAGCGGGGGACTAGCGGGGCTCACAGATACGCAGTATTTT.

This clonotype was recorded many times. The CDR3 DNA is TGTGCCAGCAGCCCCCCTGGACTTCTAGAGACCCAGTACTTC. This gives the protein CASSPPGLLETQYF. The chain is built from TRBV11-1 and TRBJ2-5, with D maybe TRBD2 (5 bases). Trimming pared 5 bases from V and 4 bases from J, leaving 14 bases between. The germline CDR1 and CDR2 sequences are SGHAT and FQDESV (reference sequence). This CDR3 is 14 amino acids long.

This clonotype came up a few times. The chain couples TRBV6-2 or TRBV6-3 to TRBJ2-1, with a possible D match to TRBD1 (5 bases). Germline assignment: CDR1 MNHEY and CDR2 SVGEGT. The length of the CDR3 is 17 residues. With 6 bases removed from V and 5 bases from J, the gap between germline ends came to 23 bases. The CDR3 coding sequence is TGTGCCAGCAGATATCGGGCCACACGCCTGGGGCACAATGAGCAGTTCTTC. Its protein product is CASRYRATRLGHNEQFF.

In regard to this clonotype: One junction end does not reproduce the germline sequence, and a read error may be involved. The chain links TRBV7-8 to TRBJ2-1; unclear D gene. This CDR3 has 13 amino acids. The germline CDR1 and CDR2 sequences are SGHVS and FQNEAQ. The CDR3 is CTSSYRAYNEQFF. In DNA form, the CDR3 reads TGTACCAGCAGCTATCGGGCCTACAATGAGCAGTTCTTC.

This clonotype was counted only a few times. This sequence joins TRBV7-2 and TRBJ2-1; a possible D gene is TRBD2 (5 bases). The V end lost 9 bases, the J end lost 8 bases, and 38 bases lay between the germline ends. This CDR3 contains 20 residues. Germline CDR1 SGHTA, CDR2 FQGNSA. The CDR3 DNA follows: TGTGCCAGTAAGACCACCACCTTAGGAGGCCTGTCCTTTACTAAGTATGAGCAGTTCTTC. It codes for CASKTTTLGGLSFTKYEQFF. The full variable domain, its missing parts supplied by reference TRBV7-2 and TRBJ2-1, is GAGVSQSPSNKVTEKGKDVELRCDPISGHTALYWYRQSLGQGLEFLIYFQGNSAPDKSGLPSDRFSAERTGGSVSTLTIQRTQQEDSAVYLCASKTTTLGGLSFTKYEQFFGPGTRLTVL.

The chain couples TRBV2 to TRBJ2-1; tentatively, D is TRBD1 (5 bases). CDR1 is SNHLY and CDR2 is FYNNEI in the germline V gene. V lost 6 bases and J 10 bases, leaving 13 bases between the germline ends. CDR3 length equals 12 residues. Written as DNA, the CDR3 is TGTGCCAGCAGAGCAGGGTCACGGGAGCAGTTCTTC. Translating it yields CASRAGSREQFF.

This clonotype has at least ten counts. The chain uses TRBV7-2 and TRBJ1-1, with 7 bases aligning to TRBD1. V shed 5 bases and J 0 bases; nucleotides not matched to a gene: 6. The V gene's germline CDR1 is SGHTA and CDR2 FQGNSA. There are 15 residues in the CDR3. The CDR3 DNA sequence: TGTGCCAGCAGCCCTCAGACAGGGTTGAACACTGAAGCTTTCTTT. As protein: CASSPQTGLNTEAFF.

This rearrangement joins TRBV10-3 to TRBJ1-2; D not resolved. This CDR3 spans 16 amino acids. V lost 4 bases and J 1 base, leaving 16 bases between the germline ends. CDR1 is ENHRY, CDR2 SYGVKD, per germline. This CDR3 reads CAISASFGTINYGYTF. CDR3 DNA sequence: TGTGCCATCAGTGCGTCGTTTGGCACGATTAACTATGGCTACACCTTC.